This TCR beta chain was identified in a study of cytomegalovirus exposure and HLA in healthy donors. General observations from the study: Later analysis reportedly placed an Asian-associated ancestry cluster below the roughly 700-donor mean in N-insertions. Presence/absence results assume similar sequencing depth per donor, which may not hold.

The ends lost 3 bases at V and 1 base at J; junction bases unmatched: 6. The CDR3 consists of 17 residues. The germline CDR1 and CDR2 sequences are SGHNT and YYREEE (reference sequence). The study ran its PCR with 60 Vbeta and 13 Jbeta primers. Clones were read by immunoSEQ multiplex PCR, and TCRdb kept only the in-frame ones, dropping some. The repertoire has about 120,000 clones, about 9.4% of them found once; the top ten carry around 6%. Of note for this clone: Its antigen is not identified.

The chain couples TRBV5-4 to TRBJ2-6; TRBD2 aligns across 8 bases. The TCR sequence derives from a woman aged 40 to 50 in good health and CMV-seropositive. Sequenced input: PBMCs. This CDR3 reads CASSSTGGVSGANVLTF. The CDR3 region has the DNA TGTGCCAGCAGCTCAACGGGGGGGGTGTCTGGGGCCAACGTCCTGACTTTC.